A selection of T cell receptor beta chains follows, all from one sample in a study of monozygotic twins with inflammatory bowel disease. Each CDR3 protein gets one entry in TCRdb, which reprocessed the 5' RACE reads and gives no DNA. This repertoire includes fewer than 400,000 distinct CDR3 sequences. The sequencing sample was made of blood. The receptor source for this set is a human donor with ulcerative colitis or Crohn's disease, or a healthy co-twin of an affected twin (not recorded which). Each CDR3 is given with its conserved first and last residue. Fields, in order: V gene, J gene, CDR3 protein.

>TRBV12-3/TRBV12-4|TRBJ1-4
CASSFLGHGEKLFF
>TRBV20-1|TRBJ2-7
CSVSALGRVDHEQYF
>TRBV24-1|TRBJ2-2
CATSDLGRRGTGELFF
>TRBV3-1|TRBJ2-6
CASSPRESLYSGANVLTF
>TRBV5-6|TRBJ2-2
CASSLDRTVGELFF
>TRBV6-5|TRBJ2-5
CASSSGGKRRSGLQETQYF
>TRBV7-3|TRBJ1-1
CASSLEGVGNTEAFF
>TRBV28|TRBJ1-2
CASSTPGTNYGYTF
>TRBV7-3|TRBJ1-1
CASSLWGYVSGGYTEAFF
>TRBV5-4|TRBJ2-5
CASSQQTGPRETQYF
>TRBV5-1|TRBJ2-1
CASSPDRYNEQFF
>TRBV9|TRBJ2-1
CASSVEWYNEQFF
>TRBV5-1|TRBJ2-7
CASSFDSGSYEQYF
>TRBV7-2|TRBJ2-1
CASSPTPGPEQFF